This T cell receptor (beta chain) was captured by sequencing in a study of CD8 T cells in Susac syndrome. Overall study: When their blood was taken, patients with Susac syndrome were therapy-naive, taking corticosteroids, or taking intravenous immunoglobulin alone.

About this clonotype: No antigen is known for it.

Random hexamers were used to reverse transcribe an amount of roughly 0.5 to 1 ug RNA. TCRdb redid the calling of the immunoSEQ multiplex PCR reads with MiXCR, one entry per CDR3 protein. The sample lists approximately 79,000 distinct CDR3 sequences, about 94% occurring once. The germline V gene has CDR1 SGHRS and CDR2 YFSETQ. The ends lost 0 bases at V and 4 bases at J; junction bases unmatched: 1. The CDR3 contains 14 residues. Study-wide results and caveats: Susac-specific public clones were found in both the total CD8+ and the CD8+ TEMRA repertoires, with some 16 in the former and roughly five in the latter.

The rearrangement joins TRBV5-1 to TRBJ2-1; TRBD1 matches at 7 bases. The sequencing sample was made of CD8+ T cells from PBMCs. The receptor's source is a human donor with Susac syndrome. CDR3 in DNA: TGCGCCAGCAGCTTGGAGGGGGCGTACAATGAGCAGTTCTTC. Translation: CASSLEGAYNEQFF.